The present TCR beta chain was sequenced within a study of control samples from healthy donors and cancer patients. Using immunoSEQ multiplex PCR, the repertoire was profiled, and TCRdb retains in-frame clones only, with some absent. The data show 150,000 to 200,000 clones, almost 90% seen once. The sequencing sample was made of blood. This receptor was identified in a woman between 50 and 59 years old in good health.

CDR3 residues: CASSPEQGSYQPQHF. In nucleotides, the CDR3 is TGCGCCAGCAGCCCCGAACAGGGAAGCTATCAGCCCCAGCATTTT. The gene calls are TRBV5-1 and TRBJ1-5, with D possibly matching TRBD1 (6 bases). The germline V gene encodes CDR1 SGHRS and CDR2 YFSETQ. The CDR3 extends over 15 amino acids. V lost 4 bases and J lost 5, with 16 bases in between.